This passage covers 18 T cell receptor beta chains from one sample sequenced in a study of shared clonotypes between healthy human individuals. Data came from immunoSEQ multiplex PCR; TCRdb stores just in-frame clones and leaves some out. This repertoire shows a few hundred thousand clones, roughly 70% found once; its top ten account for 9% to 12%. Sequencing input: memory CD4+ T cells sorted from blood. The subset denotes: CD45RA-negative fraction. All receptors come from a man aged 25 to 40 in good health.

The chain uses TRBV10-3 and TRBJ2-1; 7 bases align to TRBD2. Germline trimming cut 3 bases from V and 8 bases from J; bases unmatched to any gene: 13. This CDR3 is built from 16 residues. Germline V gene lookup returns CDR1 ENHRY and CDR2 SYGVKD. The CDR3 coding sequence is TGTGCCATCAGTGATTTTATCGGGGGAGGGCCCTATGAGCAGTTCTTC. As protein: CAISDFIGGGPYEQFF.

In its sample, this clone was seen once. V is TRBV7-9 and J is TRBJ2-3; no firm D call. V lost 7 bases to trimming and J lost 0 bases, with 8 bases between them. Germline lookup yields CDR1 SEHNR and CDR2 FQNEAQ (reference sequence). The CDR3 spans 13 residues. CDR3 residues: CASTVSSTDTQYF. The CDR3 DNA reads as TGTGCCAGCACGGTCTCCAGCACAGATACGCAGTATTTT.

CDR3 protein: CASCGQGDEKLFF. CDR3 nucleotides: TGTGCCAGCTGCGGACAGGGGGATGAAAAACTGTTTTTT. This sequence joins TRBV2 and TRBJ1-4; TRBD1 matches at 10 bases. Germline CDR1 and CDR2: SNHLY and FYNNEI. This CDR3 contains 13 residues. Unmatched junction bases numbered 3, after V lost 8 bases and J lost 6 bases.

The rearrangement joins TRBV28 to TRBJ1-2, with D perhaps matching TRBD1 (6 bases). Trimming stripped 2 bases from V and 6 bases from J, with 10 bases between. The CDR3 length is 13 residues. Per germline, CDR1 MDHEN and CDR2 SYDVKM. DNA for the CDR3: TGTGCCAGCAGTTTACCGGGGGCGGATGGCTACACCTTC. It yields the protein CASSLPGADGYTF.

In this sample, this clone turned up a few times. The chain combines TRBV30 with TRBJ2-3; no reliable D call. The ends were cut back, 0 bases at V and 8 bases at J, with 9 bases in the middle. The CDR3 has 12 amino acids. The germline V gene encodes CDR1 GTSNPN and CDR2 SVGIG (reference sequence). This CDR3 is CAWSVPYGTQYF. In DNA, the CDR3 is TGTGCCTGGAGTGTACCGTATGGTACGCAGTATTTT.

The rearrangement uses TRBV6-1 and TRBJ2-7, with 8 positions matching TRBD1. Trimming at V came to 5 bases and at J to 1 base, leaving 7 bases not matched to a gene. This CDR3 has 15 amino acids. The germline gives CDR1 MNHNS, CDR2 SASEGT. The CDR3 here is CASSTGQGRSYEQYF. The CDR3 bases are TGTGCCAGCAGTACAGGACAGGGTCGGTCCTACGAGCAGTACTTC.

The J gene is TRBJ2-1, the V gene TRBV19; TRBD1 matches at 10 bases. Trimming took 5 bases from V and 8 from J; bases not matched to a gene: 3. The germline V gene encodes CDR1 LNHDA and CDR2 SQIVND (reference sequence). This CDR3 has 13 amino acids. CDR3 nucleotide sequence: TGTGCCAGTAGTCGGGACAGGGGCTATGAGCAGTTCTTC. Translation: CASSRDRGYEQFF.

The gene calls are TRBV4-1 and TRBJ2-3, with 8 bases aligning to TRBD2. Germline V gene data show CDR1 as MGHRA and CDR2 as YSYEKL. The J segment lost 1 base and the V segment lost 0 bases, leaving 6 bases of the junction unmatched. The CDR3 runs to 17 residues. CDR3 residues: CASSQEGGLVGTDTQYF. CDR3 coding DNA: TGCGCCAGCAGCCAAGAAGGGGGACTAGTCGGCACAGATACGCAGTATTTT.

This sequence joins TRBV2 and TRBJ2-5; D is unclear. The CDR3 loop spans 14 amino acids. From germline, CDR1 is SNHLY and CDR2 FYNNEI. V was cut by 3 bases and J by 1 base, with 9 bases left in between. CDR3 loop: CASSDVQSQETQYF. The CDR3 DNA follows: TGTGCCAGCAGTGACGTACAGAGCCAAGAGACCCAGTACTTC.

This sequence joins TRBV7-3 and TRBJ1-5, with D possibly being TRBD1 (6 bases). Deletions cut 2 bases from V and 5 bases from J, with 7 bases between. CDR1 is SGHTA, CDR2 FQGTGA, per germline. This CDR3 is 13 amino acids long. In DNA, the CDR3 is TGTGCCAGCAGCTTAGGGGGCGATCAGCCCCAGCATTTT. Translation: CASSLGGDQPQHF.

The rearrangement links TRBV7-6 to TRBJ1-1; D call uncertain. The ends were cut back, 2 bases at V and 0 bases at J, with 13 bases in the middle. The germline gives CDR1 SGHVS, CDR2 FNYEAQ. The CDR3 length is 16 residues. The CDR3 sequence: CASSLYASGMNTEAFF. DNA of the CDR3: TGTGCCAGCAGCTTATACGCATCGGGAATGAACACTGAAGCTTTCTTT.

This clone came up a few times. This chain links TRBV7-2 with TRBJ2-1; D uncertain. Trimming cost V 7 bases and J 4 bases, with 8 bases left between them. The CDR3 covers 12 residues. The germline gives CDR1 SGHTA, CDR2 FQGNSA. The CDR3 reads CASNTDYNEQFF. In nucleotides, the CDR3 is TGTGCCAGCAACACAGATTACAATGAGCAGTTCTTC.

This clone was seen a few times. This sequence joins TRBV7-9 and TRBJ2-1; TRBD1 matches at 11 bases. The V gene end was trimmed by 5 bases and the J gene end by 6 bases; junction bases not matched to a gene: 6. The germline V gene has CDR1 SEHNR and CDR2 FQNEAQ (reference sequence). The CDR3 is made up of 15 amino acids. In DNA, the CDR3 is TGTGCCAGCAGCCCGGGACAGGGGGGGCTCAATGAGCAGTTCTTC. Translated, it gives CASSPGQGGLNEQFF. Filled out from reference TRBV7-9 and TRBJ2-1, the complete variable domain reads DTGVSQNPRHKITKRGQNVTFRCDPISEHNRLYWYRQTLGQGPEFLTYFQNEAQLEKSRLLSDRFSAERPKGSFSTLEIQRTEQGDSAMYLCASSPGQGGLNEQFFGPGTRLTVL.

The rearrangement uses TRBV7-9 and TRBJ2-1; TRBD1 or TRBD2 may be the D gene (6 bases each). Germline V lookup: CDR1 SEHNR, CDR2 FQNEAQ (reference sequence). This CDR3 comprises 14 residues. V dropped 1 base and J dropped 5 bases, with 9 bases sitting between them. The CDR3 coding sequence is TGTGCCAGCAGCTTAGGGGGGGCGGACAATGAGCAGTTCTTC. Translated: CASSLGGADNEQFF.

The V gene is TRBV30, the J gene TRBJ1-4; D perhaps matches TRBD1 (5 bases). This CDR3 is 14 amino acids long. Germline V gene data show CDR1 as GTSNPN and CDR2 as SVGIG (reference sequence). Trimming shortened V by 2 bases and J by 10 bases, and 17 bases separated the two germline ends. CDR3: CAWSPAQGGRKLFF. As DNA, the CDR3 is TGTGCCTGGAGTCCAGCCCAGGGAGGGCGAAAACTGTTTTTT.

Only a few counts were recorded for this clone. The chain is built from TRBV19 and TRBJ2-1; tentative D call: TRBD2 (6 bases). V gave up 10 bases and J gave up 9 bases, with 28 bases separating them. This CDR3 comprises 16 residues. The V gene's germline CDR1 is LNHDA and CDR2 SQIVND (reference sequence). The CDR3 DNA follows: TGTGCCACAGTGGGGCCGGGACTCCGGGGAGGTGGTGAGCAGTTCTTC. Residues: CATVGPGLRGGGEQFF.

The chain links TRBV11-2 to TRBJ2-1; maybe TRBD1 (5 bases). Germline-derived CDR1 and CDR2 are SGHAT and FQNNGV. This CDR3 comprises 14 residues. The V end was cut by 1 base, the J end by 9 bases, with 13 bases between. The CDR3 DNA reads as TGTGCCAGCAGCTTAGGGGGCTTGGCGAGTGAGCAGTTCTTC. Translation gives CASSLGGLASEQFF.

About this clone: A read error may explain this, as a much larger clone is one base away. The CDR3: CASSLGPGSSYEQYF. The CDR3, as DNA: TGTGCCAGCAGCTTAGGACCGGGAAGCTCCTACGAGCAGTACTTC. The chain links TRBV7-2 to TRBJ2-7, with D tentatively TRBD2 (5 bases). This CDR3 comprises 15 residues. Per germline, CDR1 SGHTA and CDR2 FQGNSA. The germline V and J ends were trimmed by 1 base and 0 bases, with 10 bases remaining between them.